This T cell receptor beta chain comes out of a study of OX40 agonist ivuxolimab in advanced cancers. Study-level results: CD8+ T cells showed, on average, more clonal expansion than CD4+ cells. With doses of 0.1 to 3.0 mg/kg, CD4+ and CD8+ blood T cells had undergone clonal expansion by week 6.

Clones were sequenced by immunoSEQ multiplex PCR, and TCRdb holds only the in-frame ones, with some missing. Among about 36,000 clones listed, less than 80% were seen once. This clone was seen more than once but under ten times. Antigen specificity is unknown. CDR3 length equals 15 residues. Germline CDR1 reads SGHTA; CDR2 reads FQGTGA. V was clipped by 1 base and J by 4 bases, with 11 bases between them. The specimen was CD4+ or CD8+ T cells sorted from blood, collected in a trial of the OX40 agonist ivuxolimab. The TCR sequence derives from an adult with an advanced solid tumor such as melanoma, head and neck, liver or kidney cancer. This rearrangement joins TRBV7-3 to TRBJ2-1; TRBD1 is a possible D gene (6 bases). The CDR3 DNA reads as TGTGCCAGCAGCTTAAAAGGGGACAAGTACAATGAGCAGTTCTTC. This encodes CASSLKGDKYNEQFF.